A selection of T cell receptor beta chains follows, all from one sample in a study of blood T cell repertoires in COVID-19. Measured with immunoSEQ multiplex PCR; TCRdb has only the in-frame clones, and not every one. The sample consists of about 360,000 clones, 86% of them appearing once. The specimen was peripheral blood. The receptor set was obtained from a woman in her sixties with COVID-19, enrolled during active disease. Each CDR3 is given with its conserved first and last residue. Each record gives: J gene, D gene, V gene, clone size, CDR3 protein, CDR3 DNA. The D gene is left open where the match is weak. Clone size is given for some rows only: seen once, a few or many times, or a class if the clone is expanded.

TRBJ1-6,-,TRBV30,-,CAWNRESSYNSPLHF,TGTGCCTGGAATAGAGAGAGCTCCTATAATTCACCCCTCCACTTT
TRBJ1-1,-,TRBV19,once,CASSQSKGQTEAFF,TGTGCCAGTAGCCAATCCAAGGGGCAAACTGAAGCTTTCTTT
TRBJ1-2,-,TRBV3-1/TRBV3-2,-,CASSQRGSGYTF,TGTGCCAGCAGCCAAAGGGGTTCGGGCTACACCTTC
TRBJ1-4,-,TRBV5-1,few,CASSAGTPGNEKLFF,TGCGCCAGCAGCGCAGGGACACCCGGGAATGAAAAACTGTTTTTT
TRBJ2-7,TRBD2,TRBV28,-,CASSQMGLAGGYEQYF,TGTGCCAGCAGTCAGATGGGACTAGCGGGGGGGTACGAGCAGTACTTC
TRBJ1-2,-,TRBV2,-,CASSARPTGFYGYTF,TGTGCCAGCAGTGCCCGCCCGACAGGCTTCTATGGCTACACCTTC
TRBJ2-1,-,TRBV7-2,-,CASSSYSEQFF,TGTGCCAGCAGCTCTTACAGTGAGCAGTTCTTC
TRBJ2-3,TRBD1,TRBV14,-,CASSQVRGLGDTQYF,TGTGCCAGCAGCCAAGTGAGGGGGCTGGGAGATACGCAGTATTTT
TRBJ1-1,-,TRBV5-1,-,CASSPMGGWLTEAFF,TGCGCCAGCAGCCCGATGGGGGGATGGTTGACTGAAGCTTTCTTT
TRBJ2-7,-,TRBV6-5,few,CASSYTRGIYEQYF,TGTGCCAGCAGTTACACCCGGGGGATCTACGAGCAGTACTTC
TRBJ1-1,-,TRBV4-2,-,CASSQDWRGRDTEAFF,TGTGCCAGCAGCCAAGATTGGCGGGGGAGGGACACTGAAGCTTTCTTT
TRBJ2-1,-,TRBV6-6,-,CASSYGGGSYNEQFF,TGTGCCAGCAGTTACGGGGGAGGTTCCTACAATGAGCAGTTCTTC
TRBJ1-4,-,TRBV6-5,-,CASTRGGPNEKLFF,TGTGCCAGCACCCGGGGGGGACCTAATGAAAAACTGTTTTTT
TRBJ1-1,TRBD1,TRBV2,-,CASSDRGPEAFF,TGTGCCAGCAGCGACAGGGGACCTGAAGCTTTCTTT
TRBJ1-2,-,TRBV19,-,CASSIDRGDRGYTF,TGTGCCAGTAGTATAGATCGGGGAGATCGTGGCTACACCTTC
TRBJ1-2,-,TRBV29-1,-,CSAAGADGYTF,TGCAGCGCCGCAGGGGCGGATGGCTACACCTTC
TRBJ1-5,TRBD1,TRBV6-6,-,CASKGGSNQPQHF,TGTGCCAGCAAAGGGGGCTCAAATCAGCCCCAGCATTTT
TRBJ2-7,-,TRBV27,-,CASSPYMAPDRYHEQYF,TGTGCCAGCAGTCCCTACATGGCCCCTGACAGGTACCACGAGCAGTACTTC
TRBJ2-5,-,TRBV3-1/TRBV3-2,-,CASSQDTVRETQYF,TGTGCCAGCAGCCAAGATACTGTTCGAGAGACCCAGTACTTC
TRBJ2-7,-,TRBV15,-,CATSSPLRTGRVDEQYF,TGTGCCACCAGCAGCCCCCTTAGGACAGGGAGGGTCGACGAGCAGTACTTC
TRBJ2-3,-,TRBV10-3,-,CALQGSSTDTQYF,TGTGCCCTACAGGGCTCTAGCACAGATACGCAGTATTTT
TRBJ2-7,TRBD1,TRBV7-3,few,CASSTDRGQREQYF,TGTGCCAGCAGCACTGACAGGGGGCAGCGCGAGCAGTACTTC
TRBJ1-2,-,TRBV2,-,CASSEGQGGGYTF,TGTGCCAGCAGTGAAGGGCAGGGAGGCGGCTACACCTTC
TRBJ1-2,TRBD1,TRBV29-1,-,CSVSNRGGTNYGYTF,TGCAGCGTTTCGAATCGAGGGGGCACTAACTATGGCTACACCTTC
TRBJ1-6,-,TRBV9,few,CASSDHRELYNSPLHF,TGTGCCAGCAGCGACCACCGCGAACTCTATAATTCACCCCTCCACTTT
TRBJ2-7,TRBD1,TRBV14,-,CASSQDLGTGVAYEQYF,TGTGCCAGCAGCCAAGATCTTGGGACAGGGGTAGCCTACGAGCAGTACTTC
TRBJ1-2,-,TRBV6-5,-,CASSYSIQQINGYTF,TGTGCCAGCAGTTACTCGATACAGCAAATTAATGGCTACACCTTC
TRBJ2-1,TRBD2,TRBV6-5,-,CATWTGGPGRNEQFF,TGTGCCACCTGGACGGGGGGTCCGGGGAGGAATGAGCAGTTCTTC
TRBJ2-1,TRBD1,TRBV28,-,CASSSGQGPGQFF,TGTGCCAGCAGTAGCGGACAGGGGCCTGGGCAGTTCTTC
TRBJ1-2,TRBD1,TRBV27,-,CASSLFRPDREHGYTF,TGTGCCAGCAGTCTATTCAGGCCCGACAGGGAGCATGGCTACACCTTC
TRBJ2-1,TRBD1,TRBV5-1,-,CASSLDGQGYNEQFF,TGCGCCAGCAGCTTGGACGGACAGGGATACAATGAGCAGTTCTTC
TRBJ1-6,TRBD1,TRBV18,-,CASSPSQDRDFSALHF,TGTGCCAGCTCACCGTCTCAAGACAGGGATTTTTCGGCCCTCCACTTT
TRBJ2-3,TRBD2,TRBV4-2,-,CASSPLSGLADTQYF,TGTGCCAGCAGCCCCCTATCCGGACTAGCAGATACGCAGTATTTT
TRBJ1-1,-,TRBV18,-,CASSPPTVTEAFF,TGTGCCAGCTCACCACCGACAGTGACTGAAGCTTTCTTT
TRBJ2-5,-,TRBV9,-,CASSVYGKETQYF,TGTGCCAGCAGCGTTTACGGGAAAGAGACCCAGTACTTC
TRBJ2-6,TRBD1,TRBV4-2,once,CASSQDPQGASGANVLTF,TGTGCCAGCAGCCAAGATCCCCAGGGGGCGTCTGGGGCCAACGTCCTGACTTTC
TRBJ1-5,TRBD1,TRBV5-1,-,CASSSGTGNQPQHF,TGCGCCAGCAGCTCTGGGACAGGTAATCAGCCCCAGCATTTT
TRBJ1-1,-,TRBV6-5,-,CASSYSRWAQGTEAFF,TGTGCCAGCAGTTACTCGAGGTGGGCCCAGGGCACTGAAGCTTTCTTT
TRBJ1-1,TRBD1,TRBV12-3/TRBV12-4,-,CASSSQGGEAFF,TGTGCCAGCAGTTCACAGGGGGGTGAAGCTTTCTTT